This entry is about one T cell receptor beta chain. This CDR3 contains 14 residues. Germline V gives CDR1 MNHEY, CDR2 SMNVEV (reference sequence). The sample is drawn from a study of CXCR3-negative and CXCR3-positive naive CD8 T cells. The study made its TRB cDNA libraries by 5' RACE, adding UMI labels. For each CDR3 protein, TCRdb gives one entry from its re-call of the 5' RACE reads, without DNA. Its listing shows approximately 83,000 distinct CDR3 sequences. The TCR comes from a human donor in good health. Some clones in this sample may be carry-over from other donors' samples. Material for sequencing was naive CXCR3- CD8+ T cells from blood. The subset: CD45RO-CCR7+CD27+CD95- naive CD8+ T cells lacking CXCR3 (TNR3-). The chain recombines TRBV27 with TRBJ2-1. CDR3 sequence: CASSGGSLVNEQFF.